The rows below give T cell receptor beta chains drawn from one sample of a study of T cells of healthy individuals. TCRdb re-derived calls from the 5' RACE reads in MiXCR, one entry per CDR3 protein. The table lists some 100,000 distinct CDR3 sequences, about 16% of them singletons. These receptor sequences come from a human donor in good health. Each CDR3 is given with its conserved first and last residue. A D gene is named only where the DNA matches it firmly. Clone size, where shown, is once, few, many, or a class for clones that have expanded.

d_call	clone_size	v_call	j_call	cdr3_nt	cdr3_aa
.	.	TRBV6-1	TRBJ2-3	TGTGCCAGCGGCCTAGGGTATAGCACAGATACGCAGTATTTT	CASGLGYSTDTQYF
.	few	TRBV14	TRBJ2-7	TGTGCCAGCAGCCACCCAGGGGTCTACGAGCAGTACTTC	CASSHPGVYEQYF
TRBD2	few	TRBV5-1	TRBJ2-7	TGCGCCAGCAGCTTGGGTGCGACTAGCGGCGAGCAGTACTTC	CASSLGATSGEQYF
.	.	TRBV11-3	TRBJ2-1	TGTGCCAGCAGCTCACCCGGATTGTACAATGAGCAGTTCTTC	CASSSPGLYNEQFF
.	few	TRBV11-2	TRBJ2-7	TGTGCCAGCAGCTTAAGTTCGGGGAAAGGCGAGCAGTACTTC	CASSLSSGKGEQYF
TRBD1	.	TRBV4-1	TRBJ2-7	TGCGCCAGCAGCCGTCACGATCTACAGGGGAAAGGCCGAGGAGGCGAGCAGTACTTC	CASSRHDLQGKGRGGEQYF
.	.	TRBV27	TRBJ2-3	TGTGCCAGCAGTCCGATTTCTAGACTAGTTGAAGATACGCAGTATTTT	CASSPISRLVEDTQYF
.	.	TRBV19	TRBJ1-1	TGTGCCAGTAGTACCGGGATTCGTAACACTGAAGCTTTCTTT	CASSTGIRNTEAFF
.	.	TRBV29-1	TRBJ2-7	TGCAGCGTTGATCTGGGGGTAAACGAGCAGTACTTC	CSVDLGVNEQYF
TRBD2	.	TRBV2	TRBJ2-3	TGTGCCAGCAGGAGCACTAGCGGGGGGAGCACAGATACGCAGTATTTT	CASRSTSGGSTDTQYF
.	many	TRBV10-3	TRBJ2-1	TGTGCCATCAGTGAGTCGAGTGAGAGCTCCTACAATGAGCAGTTCTTC	CAISESSESSYNEQFF
.	few	TRBV28	TRBJ2-1	TGTGCCAGCAGTTCCCAACTAGCAAGGGGGGGGAATGAGCAGTTCTTC	CASSSQLARGGNEQFF
.	.	TRBV6-1	TRBJ1-3	TGTGCCAGCAGGGACTCTTCAGGGGCTGGAAACACCATATATTTT	CASRDSSGAGNTIYF
TRBD1	few	TRBV12-3/TRBV12-4	TRBJ1-5	TGTGCCAGCAGAACCGGGACAGGGAGTGCTCAGCCCCAGCATTTT	CASRTGTGSAQPQHF
.	many	TRBV29-1	TRBJ2-2	TGCAGCGTTTTTGTTCGGAACACCGGGGAGCTGTTTTTT	CSVFVRNTGELFF
.	.	TRBV4-2	TRBJ2-3	TGTGCCAGCAGCCAAGTCGGGGAGAACGCAGATACGCAGTATTTT	CASSQVGENADTQYF
.	.	TRBV28	TRBJ1-2	TGTGCCAGCAGAATCGGAGCAGGTCCGGGGGGCTACACCTTC	CASRIGAGPGGYTF
TRBD2	.	TRBV20-1	TRBJ2-2	TGCAGTGCTAGAAAGCGGGAGGCCGGGGAGCTGTTTTTT	CSARKREAGELFF